The subject of this entry is one T cell receptor beta chain. These data originate in a study of blood T cell repertoires in COVID-19. Background on the study: There were acute and convalescent COVID-19 samples, and they came from the United States, Italy and Spain. T cells, B-cell-depleted T cells, or PBMCs provided the cDNA or gDNA that served as material.

Authors' processing steps: The authors estimated nucleated cell counts from reference gene primer amplification. Method: immunoSEQ multiplex PCR; TCRdb's copy keeps in-frame clones and lacks some. V and J calls and clone size are those listed in that table; D and trimming were worked out from the DNA. Among approximately 180,000 clones listed, 60% to 80% were seen once. Germline V lookup: CDR1 SGHKS, CDR2 YYEKEE (reference sequence). The ends lost 1 base at V and 5 bases at J; junction bases unmatched: 7. The length of the CDR3 is 15 residues. Material: peripheral blood. This receptor was obtained from a woman aged 70 to 79 with acute or convalescent COVID-19. The chain has TRBV5-5 and TRBJ2-7; 9 nucleotides agree with TRBD1. CDR3 protein: CASSLWGQGFDEQYF. The CDR3 DNA sequence: TGTGCCAGCAGCTTGTGGGGACAGGGTTTCGACGAGCAGTACTTC.